This T cell receptor (beta chain) comes out of a study of blood T cell repertoires in COVID-19 (TCRdb year 2020). Concerning the study at large: Collaborator samples came from the United States, Italy and Spain and covered acute and convalescent phases of COVID-19. The prospective study material was composed of cDNA or gDNA derived from T cells, B-cell-depleted T cells, or PBMCs. The dataset comprised deeply sampled blood TCRbeta repertoires from subjects exposed to, actively infected with, or recovered from COVID-19. A freely available public database, intended as a resource for researchers studying the immune response to SARS-CoV-2, is where the repertoires were released. Samples came from the ongoing ImmuneRACE study (first 160 participants) plus 1,254 subjects from 6 global collaborators. Sample metadata almost always included a de-identified subject ID, COVID-19 status, age in years and sex. Where available, HLA class I and class II types were taken from metadata supplied by the sample provider and were not determined by assay-based typing. General findings and caveats noted by the study authors: How much clinical and demographic metadata was included differed by source and by participant, and the metadata was provided uncurated.

As encoded in the germline V gene, CDR1 is SGHTA while CDR2 is FQGNSA. V is cut back by 2 bases and J by 2 bases, with 5 bases in the junction unmatched. Including cysteine and phenylalanine, the CDR3 has 16 amino acids. CDR3 DNA only is kept here, 48 bases in frame from base 1. The immunoSEQ Assay, a bias-controlled multiplex PCR, was used to amplify TCRbeta CDR3 regions from genomic DNA. Processing in the source paper ran as follows. Within the assay, amplification of reference gene primers was used to estimate how many nucleated cells each sample contained. To quantify the absolute abundance of each unique TCRbeta CDR3 rearrangement, sequence reads were collapsed and filtered. For each sample, productive Simpson clonality was calculated as the square root of Simpson's diversity index across productive rearrangements. TCRdb took over this immuneACCESS table, retaining in-frame rearrangements with V and J assigned. Such tables are incomplete; in checked studies, under half of the missing clones stem from an unresolved V gene, and the remainder is unexplained. V and J calls and clone size are as listed in that table; D and trimming were resolved from the DNA. The sample table contains about 250,000 clones; only one count was recorded for approximately 90% of them. The ten largest clones capture under 4% of the sample.

Whole blood was collected in K2EDTA tubes by collaborating institutions according to the institutions' own protocols. For TCRbeta analysis, collaborator samples were shipped as frozen whole blood, as isolated PBMCs, or as DNA extracted from either sample type. The table lists this clone with a count of one. Its antigen target is currently unknown. No much larger clone is present one base from it, and per-base qualities are unavailable. This TCR was recovered from a man aged 18 to 30 with active or convalescent COVID-19. The sample comprised peripheral blood. The receptor chain draws on TRBV7-2 and TRBJ2-2, with 7 junctional bases fitting TRBD1. The CDR3 reads as follows: CASSLSGTDNTGELFF. At the DNA level, the sequence is TGTGCCAGCAGCTTATCCGGGACAGATAACACCGGGGAGCTGTTTTTT. The entire variable domain, with the stretches around the CDR3 drawn from the reference TRBV7-2 and TRBJ2-2 proteins, is GAGVSQSPSNKVTEKGKDVELRCDPISGHTALYWYRQSLGQGLEFLIYFQGNSAPDKSGLPSDRFSAERTGGSVSTLTIQRTQQEDSAVYLCASSLSGTDNTGELFFGEGSRLTVL.